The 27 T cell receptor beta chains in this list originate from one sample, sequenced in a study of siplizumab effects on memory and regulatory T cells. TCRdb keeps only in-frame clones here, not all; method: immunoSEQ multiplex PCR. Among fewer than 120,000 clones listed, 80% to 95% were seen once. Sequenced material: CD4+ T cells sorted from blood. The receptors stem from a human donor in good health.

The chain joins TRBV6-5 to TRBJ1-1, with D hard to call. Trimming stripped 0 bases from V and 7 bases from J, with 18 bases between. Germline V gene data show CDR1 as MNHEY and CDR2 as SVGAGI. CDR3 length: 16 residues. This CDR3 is CASSYSIQRLFDEAFF. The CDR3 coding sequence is TGTGCCAGCAGTTACTCGATCCAACGGTTATTCGATGAAGCTTTCTTT.

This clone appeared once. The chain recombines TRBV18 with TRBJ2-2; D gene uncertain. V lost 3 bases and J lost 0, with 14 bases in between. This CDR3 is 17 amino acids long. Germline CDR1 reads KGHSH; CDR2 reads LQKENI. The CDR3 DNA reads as TGTGCCAGCTCACCGCCTGAGATGGGGACGAACACCGGGGAGCTGTTTTTT. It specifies CASSPPEMGTNTGELFF.

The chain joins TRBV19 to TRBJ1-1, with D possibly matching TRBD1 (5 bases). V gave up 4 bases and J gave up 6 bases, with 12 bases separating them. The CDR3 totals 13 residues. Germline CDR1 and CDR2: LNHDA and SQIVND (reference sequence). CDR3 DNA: TGTGCCAGTAGTACCCAGGGTAGGTCTGAAGCTTTCTTT. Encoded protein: CASSTQGRSEAFF.

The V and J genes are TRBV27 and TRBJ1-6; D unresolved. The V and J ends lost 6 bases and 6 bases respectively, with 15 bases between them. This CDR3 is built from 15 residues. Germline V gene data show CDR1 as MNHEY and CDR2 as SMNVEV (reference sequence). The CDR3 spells CASRTISRLNSPLHF. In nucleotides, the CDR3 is TGTGCCAGCAGAACAATCAGTCGTCTTAATTCACCCCTCCACTTT.

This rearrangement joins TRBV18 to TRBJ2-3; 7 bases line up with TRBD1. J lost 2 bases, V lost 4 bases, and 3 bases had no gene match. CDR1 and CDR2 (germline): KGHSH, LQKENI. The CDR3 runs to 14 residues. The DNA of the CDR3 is TGTGCCAGCTCACGGGGACAGAACACAGATACGCAGTATTTT. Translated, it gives CASSRGQNTDTQYF.

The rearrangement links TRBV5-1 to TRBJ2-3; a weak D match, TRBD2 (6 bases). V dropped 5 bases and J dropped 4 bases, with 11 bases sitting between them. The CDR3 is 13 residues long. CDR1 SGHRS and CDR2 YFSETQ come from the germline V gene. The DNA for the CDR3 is TGCGCCAGCAGATCTGAGCGGGCAGATACGCAGTATTTT. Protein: CASRSERADTQYF.

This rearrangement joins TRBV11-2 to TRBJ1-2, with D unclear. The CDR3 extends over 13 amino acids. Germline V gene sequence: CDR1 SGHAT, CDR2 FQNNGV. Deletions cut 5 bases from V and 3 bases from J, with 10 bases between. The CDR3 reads CASSPQTDYGYTF. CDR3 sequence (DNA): TGTGCCAGCAGCCCCCAGACGGACTATGGCTACACCTTC.

CDR3 nucleotide sequence: TGTGCCACCAGCCGAAAACTGGGCGGGCTGAACACCGGGGAGCTGTTTTTT. Translated, it gives CATSRKLGGLNTGELFF. The genes are TRBV15 and TRBJ2-2, with D perhaps matching TRBD2 (5 bases). The ends were cut back, 5 bases at V and 1 base at J, with 17 bases in the middle. In germline, CDR1 is LNHNV, CDR2 YYDKDF (reference sequence). The length of the CDR3 is 17 residues.

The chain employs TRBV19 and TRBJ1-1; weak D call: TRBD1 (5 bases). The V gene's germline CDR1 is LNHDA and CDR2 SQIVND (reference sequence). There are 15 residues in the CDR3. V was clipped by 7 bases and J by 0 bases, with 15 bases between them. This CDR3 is CASTPRKDMNTEAFF. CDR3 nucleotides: TGTGCCAGTACCCCGAGGAAGGACATGAACACTGAAGCTTTCTTT.

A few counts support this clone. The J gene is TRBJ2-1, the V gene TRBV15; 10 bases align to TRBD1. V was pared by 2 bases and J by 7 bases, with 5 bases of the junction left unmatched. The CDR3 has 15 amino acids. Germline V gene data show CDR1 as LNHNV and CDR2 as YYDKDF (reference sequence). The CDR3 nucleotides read TGTGCCACCAGCAGAAGGACAGGGGGGCGGAATGAGCAGTTCTTC. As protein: CATSRRTGGRNEQFF.

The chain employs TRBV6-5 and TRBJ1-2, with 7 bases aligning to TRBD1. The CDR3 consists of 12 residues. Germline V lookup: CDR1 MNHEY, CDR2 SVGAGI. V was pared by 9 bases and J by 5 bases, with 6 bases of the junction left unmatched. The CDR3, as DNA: TGTGCCAGTGAAGGGACAGTTTATGGCTACACCTTC. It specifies CASEGTVYGYTF.

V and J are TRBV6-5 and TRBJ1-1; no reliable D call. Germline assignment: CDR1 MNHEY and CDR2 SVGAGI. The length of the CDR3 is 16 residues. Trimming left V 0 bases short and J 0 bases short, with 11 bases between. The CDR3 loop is CASSYSKVGVNTEAFF. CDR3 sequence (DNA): TGTGCCAGCAGTTACTCGAAGGTGGGAGTGAACACTGAAGCTTTCTTT.

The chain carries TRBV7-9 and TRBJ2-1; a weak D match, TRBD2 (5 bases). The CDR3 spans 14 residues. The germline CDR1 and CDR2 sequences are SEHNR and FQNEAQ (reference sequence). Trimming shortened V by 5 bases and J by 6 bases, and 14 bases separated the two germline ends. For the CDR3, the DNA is TGTGCCAGCAGCCCCCGAGGCGGGTTCAATGAGCAGTTCTTC. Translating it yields CASSPRGGFNEQFF.

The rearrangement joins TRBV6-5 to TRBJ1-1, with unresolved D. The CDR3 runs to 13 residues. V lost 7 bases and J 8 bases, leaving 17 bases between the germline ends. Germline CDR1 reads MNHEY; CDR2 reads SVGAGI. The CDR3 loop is CASTSLARREAFF. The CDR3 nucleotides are TGTGCCAGCACCTCTCTGGCCCGCAGGGAAGCTTTCTTT.

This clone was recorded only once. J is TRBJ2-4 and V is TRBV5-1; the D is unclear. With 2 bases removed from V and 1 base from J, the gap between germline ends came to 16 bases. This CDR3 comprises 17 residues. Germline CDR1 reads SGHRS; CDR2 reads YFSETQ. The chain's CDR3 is CASSLNSAVGAKNIQYF. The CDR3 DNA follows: TGCGCCAGCAGCTTAAATTCGGCCGTTGGGGCCAAAAACATTCAGTACTTC.

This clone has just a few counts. CDR3 in amino acids: CASSYQTDRNGYTF. Written as DNA, the CDR3 is TGTGCCAGCAGTTACCAAACAGACAGGAATGGCTACACCTTC. This rearrangement joins TRBV6-5 to TRBJ1-2, with D tentatively TRBD1 (6 bases). V was pared by 2 bases and J by 6 bases, with 13 bases between. This CDR3 region has 14 residues. Per germline, CDR1 MNHEY and CDR2 SVGAGI.

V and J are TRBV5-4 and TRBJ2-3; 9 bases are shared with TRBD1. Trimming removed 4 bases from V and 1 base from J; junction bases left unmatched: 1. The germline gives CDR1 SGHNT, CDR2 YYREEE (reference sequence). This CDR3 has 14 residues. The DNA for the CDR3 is TGTGCCAGCAGCCGGGACAGGGGCACAGATACGCAGTATTTT. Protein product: CASSRDRGTDTQYF.

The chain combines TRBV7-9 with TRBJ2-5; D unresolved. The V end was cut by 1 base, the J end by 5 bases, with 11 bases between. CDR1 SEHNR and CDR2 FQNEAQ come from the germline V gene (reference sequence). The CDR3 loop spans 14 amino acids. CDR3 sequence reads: CASSLERRWETQYF. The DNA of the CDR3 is TGTGCCAGCAGCTTAGAACGCCGTTGGGAGACCCAGTACTTC.

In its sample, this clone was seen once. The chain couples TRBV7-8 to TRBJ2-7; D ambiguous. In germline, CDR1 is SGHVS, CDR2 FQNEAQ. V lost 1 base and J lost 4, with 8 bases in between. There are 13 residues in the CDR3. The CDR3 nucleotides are TGTGCCAGCAGCTTAGATCGGGCTTACGAGCAGTACTTC. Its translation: CASSLDRAYEQYF.

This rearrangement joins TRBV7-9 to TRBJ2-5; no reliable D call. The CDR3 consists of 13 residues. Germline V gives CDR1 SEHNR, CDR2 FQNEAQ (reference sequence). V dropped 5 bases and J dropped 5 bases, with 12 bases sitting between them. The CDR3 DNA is TGTGCCAGCAGCCCCTCGAGTTGGGAGACCCAGTACTTC. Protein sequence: CASSPSSWETQYF.

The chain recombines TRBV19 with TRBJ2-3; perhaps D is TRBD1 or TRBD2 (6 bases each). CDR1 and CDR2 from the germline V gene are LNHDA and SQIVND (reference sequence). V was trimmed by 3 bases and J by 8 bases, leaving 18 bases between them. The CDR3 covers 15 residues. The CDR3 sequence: CASSMGGQRPGTQYF. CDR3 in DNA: TGTGCCAGTAGTATGGGGGGCCAGCGGCCCGGTACGCAGTATTTT.

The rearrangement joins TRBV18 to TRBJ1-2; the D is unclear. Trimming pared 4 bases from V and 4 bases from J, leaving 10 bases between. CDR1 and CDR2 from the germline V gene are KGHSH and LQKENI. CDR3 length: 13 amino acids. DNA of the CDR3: TGTGCCAGCTCACAAGACGTGCGCTATGGCTACACCTTC. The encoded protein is CASSQDVRYGYTF.

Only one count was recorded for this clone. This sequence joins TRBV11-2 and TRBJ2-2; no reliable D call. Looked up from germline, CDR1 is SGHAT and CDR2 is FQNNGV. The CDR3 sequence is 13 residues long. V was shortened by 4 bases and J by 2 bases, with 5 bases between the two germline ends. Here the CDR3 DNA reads TGTGCCAGCAGCTCCCATAACACCGGGGAGCTGTTTTTT. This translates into CASSSHNTGELFF.

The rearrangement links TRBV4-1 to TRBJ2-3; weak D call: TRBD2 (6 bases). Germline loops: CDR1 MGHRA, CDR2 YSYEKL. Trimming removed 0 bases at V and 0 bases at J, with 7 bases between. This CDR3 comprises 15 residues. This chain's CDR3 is CASSQEGTSTDTQYF. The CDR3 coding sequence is TGCGCCAGCAGCCAAGAAGGGACTAGCACAGATACGCAGTATTTT.

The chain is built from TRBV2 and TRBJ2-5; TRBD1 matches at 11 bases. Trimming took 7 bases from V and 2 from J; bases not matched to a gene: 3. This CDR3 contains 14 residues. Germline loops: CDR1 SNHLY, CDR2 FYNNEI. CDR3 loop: CASIRDRGQETQYF. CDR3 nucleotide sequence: TGTGCCAGCATCAGGGACAGGGGGCAAGAGACCCAGTACTTC.

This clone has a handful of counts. This chain's CDR3 is CASSQDLRAFF. In nucleotides, the CDR3 is TGCGCCAGCAGCCAAGATTTAAGGGCTTTCTTT. The chain combines TRBV4-1 with TRBJ1-1; no clear D gene. The CDR3 covers 11 residues. Germline V gives CDR1 MGHRA, CDR2 YSYEKL. V gave up 0 bases and J gave up 11 bases, with 7 bases separating them.

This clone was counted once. CDR3 amino acids: CASSPNYEQYF. CDR3 nucleotides: TGTGCCAGCAGCCCGAACTACGAGCAGTACTTC. The chain is built from TRBV28 and TRBJ2-7; D remains unclear. The CDR3 is 11 amino acids. Looked up from germline, CDR1 is MDHEN and CDR2 is SYDVKM. With 6 bases removed from V and 3 bases from J, the gap between germline ends came to 6 bases.